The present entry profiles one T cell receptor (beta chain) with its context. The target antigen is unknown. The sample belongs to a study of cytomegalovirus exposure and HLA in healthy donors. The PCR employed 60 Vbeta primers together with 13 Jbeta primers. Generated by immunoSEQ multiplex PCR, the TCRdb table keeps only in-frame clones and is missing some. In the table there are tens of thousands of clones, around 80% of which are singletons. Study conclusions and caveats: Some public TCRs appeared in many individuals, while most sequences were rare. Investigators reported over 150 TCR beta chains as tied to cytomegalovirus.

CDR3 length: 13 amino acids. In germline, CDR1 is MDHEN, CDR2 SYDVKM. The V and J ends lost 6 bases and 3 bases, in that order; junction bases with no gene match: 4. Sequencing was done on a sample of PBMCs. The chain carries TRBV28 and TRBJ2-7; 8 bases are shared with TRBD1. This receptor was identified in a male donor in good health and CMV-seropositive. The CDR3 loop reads CASRTGARYEQYF. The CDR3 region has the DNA TGTGCCAGCAGGACAGGGGCTCGCTACGAGCAGTACTTC.